This paragraph reports one T cell receptor beta chain. The data originate from a study of control samples from healthy donors and cancer patients. Some clones are missing from TCRdb's copy, which holds only in-frame ones; the method was immunoSEQ multiplex PCR. Of approximately 97,000 clones listed, about 86% are singletons. Trimming pared 7 bases from V and 4 bases from J, leaving 13 bases between. CDR3 length: 12 residues. CDR1 and CDR2 from the germline V gene are GTSNPN and SVGIG (reference sequence). The rearrangement links TRBV30 to TRBJ1-2; D might be TRBD1 (5 bases). The receptor's source is a man aged 25-45 years in good health. The sequencing sample was made of blood. The CDR3 region has the DNA TGTGCCTATTCCCGGGGCGCCTATGGCTACACCTTC. Its protein is CAYSRGAYGYTF.